This T cell receptor beta chain is from a study of CDR3 diversity in severe acne. In TCRdb, the PCR reads were re-called with MiXCR into one record per CDR3 protein. The repertoire holds about 85,000 distinct CDR3 sequences, with around 50% as singletons. The CDR3 spans 14 residues. V lost 7 bases and J 2 bases, leaving 12 bases between the germline ends. Germline V lookup: CDR1 LNHDA, CDR2 SQIVND (reference sequence). The receptor comes from a male donor in good health, serving as a control. Input material: blood. The V and J genes are TRBV19 and TRBJ1-5; the D is unclear. The CDR3 DNA is TGTGCCAGTACCCCCCTAGCGGGCAATCAGCCCCAGCATTTT. Amino acid sequence: CASTPLAGNQPQHF.